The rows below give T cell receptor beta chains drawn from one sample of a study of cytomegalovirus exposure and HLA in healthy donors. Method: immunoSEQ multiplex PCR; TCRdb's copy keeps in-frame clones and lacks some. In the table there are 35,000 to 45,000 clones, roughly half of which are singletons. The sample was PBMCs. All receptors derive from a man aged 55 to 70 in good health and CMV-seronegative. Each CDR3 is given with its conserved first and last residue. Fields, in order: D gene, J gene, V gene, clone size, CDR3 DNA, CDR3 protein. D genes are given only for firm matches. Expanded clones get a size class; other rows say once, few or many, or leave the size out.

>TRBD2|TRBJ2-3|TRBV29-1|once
TGCAGCGTTGAGCTAGCGGGAGTAGATACGCAGTATTTT
CSVELAGVDTQYF
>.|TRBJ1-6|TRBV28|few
TGTGCCAGCACCCCGCAGGGGCCAGATAATTCACCCCTCCACTTT
CASTPQGPDNSPLHF
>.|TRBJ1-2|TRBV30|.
TGTGCCTGGAGGGAGGGCCCCCACGGAAACACCTTC
CAWREGPHGNTF
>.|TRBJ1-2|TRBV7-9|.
TGTGCCAGCAGCTTATATGGGACTAAAGAGTTTGGCTACACCTTC
CASSLYGTKEFGYTF
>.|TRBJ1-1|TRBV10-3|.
TGTGCCATCAGCAGAGGGAACACTGAAGCTTTCTTT
CAISRGNTEAFF
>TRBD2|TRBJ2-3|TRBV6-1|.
TGTGCCAGCAGTGCCCGTAGCGGGAGTTGGGGGGATACGCAGTATTTT
CASSARSGSWGDTQYF
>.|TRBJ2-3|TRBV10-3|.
TGTGCCATCAGTGAGAGTACTAGCACAGATACGCAGTATTTT
CAISESTSTDTQYF
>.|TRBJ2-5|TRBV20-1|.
TGCAGTGTGACTAGACAAGAGACCCAGTACTTC
CSVTRQETQYF
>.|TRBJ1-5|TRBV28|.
TGTGCCAGCAGTTTAGGAGGGTTTAGCAATCAGCCCCAGCATTTT
CASSLGGFSNQPQHF
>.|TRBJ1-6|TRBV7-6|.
TGTGCCAGCAGCTTGGCCGGGACACCCTATAATTCACCCCTCCACTTT
CASSLAGTPYNSPLHF
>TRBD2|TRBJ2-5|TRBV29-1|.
TGCAGCGTTGAACTAGCGGGAGTCTATAGCGACCAGTACTTC
CSVELAGVYSDQYF
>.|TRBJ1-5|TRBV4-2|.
TGTGCCAGCAGCCAAGATGCCTCAGGGGTCGGCGATCAGCCCCAGCATTTT
CASSQDASGVGDQPQHF
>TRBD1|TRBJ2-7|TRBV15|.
TGTGCCACCAGCAGAGATCCTAAGACAGGGTGGGACTTC
CATSRDPKTGWDF
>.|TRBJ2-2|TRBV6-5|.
TGTGCCAGCGTAGGGACTTACAACACCGGGGAGCTGTTTTTT
CASVGTYNTGELFF
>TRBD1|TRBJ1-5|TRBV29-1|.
TGCAGCGTGGTAGCGGCAGGGGGCTTCAATCAGCCCCAGCATTTT
CSVVAAGGFNQPQHF